A selection of T cell receptor beta chains follows, all from one sample in a study of blood T cells in healthy people across ages. Using its own MiXCR run on the 5' RACE reads, TCRdb lists one record per CDR3 protein. The table records about 680,000 distinct CDR3 sequences, approximately 49% of them present only once. The sequenced material came from blood. These receptors came from a woman between 55 and 75 years old in good health. CDR3s include the opening cysteine and the closing phenylalanine or tryptophan. Each record gives: J gene, V gene, CDR3 protein.

J: TRBJ2-1; V: TRBV7-9; CDR3: CASSKLAGVRNEQFF
J: TRBJ2-4; V: TRBV29-1; CDR3: CSVEGKGVNIQYF
J: TRBJ1-2; V: TRBV20-1; CDR3: CSARGGGAYYGYTF
J: TRBJ2-4; V: TRBV14; CDR3: CASSLTSGAAVKNIQYF
J: TRBJ1-1; V: TRBV27; CDR3: CASRPRGGQHSEAFF
J: TRBJ1-3; V: TRBV7-6; CDR3: CASSWDLGSGNTIYF
J: .; V: TRBV6-2/TRBV6-3; CDR3: CASSARLAGVEQYF
J: TRBJ1-1; V: TRBV29-1; CDR3: CSGRTGSTEAFF
J: TRBJ2-3; V: TRBV5-1; CDR3: CASNGATSTDTQYF
J: TRBJ2-3; V: TRBV12-3/TRBV12-4; CDR3: CASSLTGGKADTQYF
J: TRBJ2-5; V: TRBV20-1; CDR3: CSARRTGLAVQETQYF
J: .; V: TRBV5-1; CDR3: CACITGNKDEQYF
J: TRBJ1-1; V: TRBV18; CDR3: CASSPRSPPQGSTEAFF
J: TRBJ1-1; V: TRBV5-6; CDR3: CASSPPSTGTEAFF
J: TRBJ2-1; V: TRBV4-3; CDR3: CASSQGAPGLAYNEQFF
J: TRBJ1-5; V: TRBV25-1; CDR3: CASRPPGQDQPQHF
J: TRBJ1-1; V: TRBV29-1; CDR3: CSATGTGGTEAFF
J: TRBJ2-3; V: TRBV20-1; CDR3: CSAVQGTDTQYF
J: TRBJ1-1; V: TRBV4-2; CDR3: CASSQFPYKRGKGMNTEAFF
J: TRBJ1-1; V: TRBV6-1; CDR3: CASSEGRRTEAFF
J: TRBJ2-7; V: TRBV20-1; CDR3: CSARAPWTSYEQYF
J: TRBJ2-6; V: TRBV5-1; CDR3: CASTKAENPSGANVLTF
J: TRBJ1-2; V: TRBV29-1; CDR3: CSVHNGNYGYTF
J: TRBJ2-7; V: TRBV12-3/TRBV12-4; CDR3: CASSSSSGSEQYF
J: TRBJ2-1; V: TRBV7-3; CDR3: CASSFDRGNNEQFF
J: TRBJ1-1; V: TRBV6-2/TRBV6-3; CDR3: CASTMLLATEAFF
J: TRBJ1-1; V: TRBV20-1; CDR3: CSASPGGDTEAFF
J: TRBJ2-1; V: TRBV4-3; CDR3: CASSQDTRASSYNEQFF
J: TRBJ1-1; V: TRBV7-8; CDR3: CASKEGVVAEAFF
J: TRBJ2-7; V: TRBV29-1; CDR3: CSVTTGGDEQYF
J: TRBJ2-1; V: TRBV12-3/TRBV12-4; CDR3: CASRPLGTSANEQFF
J: TRBJ2-1; V: TRBV5-1; CDR3: CASSLAVGAGGRNEQFF